These 32 T cell receptor beta chains share one sample of origin, sequenced in a study of long-term antiretroviral therapy in people with HIV. An immunoSEQ assay, version v3.0, was performed at survey level. Here immunoSEQ multiplex PCR was the method, and the copy in TCRdb shows in-frame clones only, minus some. Counted here are fewer than 45,000 clones, about 80% occurring once; the ten biggest clones make up 5.8%. This specimen was unsorted PBMCs, taken 3.4 years after starting antiretroviral therapy. The receptors were sampled from a man under 40 with HIV.

The J gene is TRBJ2-7, the V gene TRBV19; unclear D gene. The V gene's germline CDR1 is LNHDA and CDR2 SQIVND (reference sequence). This CDR3 region has 13 residues. V was cut by 3 bases and J by 3 bases, with 9 bases left in between. The CDR3 nucleotides read TGTGCCAGTAGTATGGGCGTAGGCTACGAGCAGTACTTC. Translated, it gives CASSMGVGYEQYF.

This rearrangement joins TRBV5-4 to TRBJ1-1, with D possibly TRBD1 on 5 matching bases. The ends were cut back, 4 bases at V and 1 base at J, with 8 bases in the middle. From germline, CDR1 is SGHNT and CDR2 YYREEE (reference sequence). The CDR3 spans 13 residues. Here the CDR3 reads CASSEQANTEAFF. CDR3 in DNA: TGTGCCAGCAGCGAACAGGCGAACACTGAAGCTTTCTTT.

The rearrangement joins TRBV18 to TRBJ1-1; D perhaps matches TRBD1 (5 bases). Between the trimmed V and J ends, which lost 3 bases and 4 bases, there was a span of 9 bases. The CDR3 contains 13 residues. Looked up from germline, CDR1 is KGHSH and CDR2 is LQKENI. The CDR3 bases are TGTGCCAGCTCACCCGGGGGGTTCACTGAAGCTTTCTTT. Amino acid sequence: CASSPGGFTEAFF. The full variable domain, with the rest looked up from reference TRBV18 and TRBJ1-1, is NAGVMQNPRHLVRRRGQEARLRCSPMKGHSHVYWYRQLPEEGLKFMVYLQKENIIDESGMPKERFSAEFPKEGPSILRIQQVVRGDSAAYFCASSPGGFTEAFFGQGTRLTVV.

In its sample, this clone was seen once. The chain couples TRBV19 to TRBJ2-2, with 7 positions matching TRBD1. Germline values: CDR1 LNHDA, CDR2 SQIVND (reference sequence). CDR3 length: 14 residues. The ends lost 7 bases at V and 2 bases at J; junction bases unmatched: 4. Here the CDR3 DNA reads TGTGCCAGTAACCGACAGGGAAACACCGGGGAGCTGTTTTTT. Translating gives CASNRQGNTGELFF.

The chain employs TRBV2 and TRBJ2-1, with TRBD2 identical over 7 bases. V trimming: 4 bases; J trimming: 5 bases; junction bases outside the gene matches: 11. The CDR3 sequence is 16 residues long. Germline CDR1 SNHLY, CDR2 FYNNEI. Here the CDR3 DNA reads TGTGCCAGCAGTGTAAAGGTGGGAGGGTTAAACAATGAGCAGTTCTTC. This translates into CASSVKVGGLNNEQFF.

This chain connects TRBV7-3 to TRBJ2-1; D is undetermined. Germline V lookup: CDR1 SGHTA, CDR2 FQGTGA. This CDR3 comprises 17 residues. Trimming removed 2 bases from V and 0 bases from J, with 14 bases in between. CDR3 sequence reads: CASSLFLVFSSYNEQFF. The CDR3 nucleotides read TGTGCCAGCAGCTTATTTCTCGTTTTCAGCTCCTACAATGAGCAGTTCTTC.

This clone was found once. V usage is TRBV21-1 and J usage is TRBJ2-7; the D segment call TRBD1 is taken from the table without a DNA check. TRBV21-1 counts as a pseudogene. The CDR3 runs 15 residues. The CDR3, as DNA: TGTGCCAGCAGCAAAGCGTGGACAGTCTCCTACGAGCAGTACTTC. This sequence encodes CASSKAWTVSYEQYF.

The gene calls are TRBV30 and TRBJ1-3; no firm D call. The ends were cut back, 0 bases at V and 0 bases at J, with 12 bases in the middle. The CDR3 is made up of 16 amino acids. Germline V gives CDR1 GTSNPN, CDR2 SVGIG (reference sequence). CDR3 in DNA: TGTGCCTGGAGTGTAGGGCCCCCGGGCTCTGGAAACACCATATATTTT. Translated, it gives CAWSVGPPGSGNTIYF.

The V gene is TRBV6-1, the J gene TRBJ2-4; D possibly uses TRBD1 or TRBD2 (5 bases each). Trimming took off 1 base at V and 9 bases at J, with 10 bases between the two ends. Looked up from germline, CDR1 is MNHNS and CDR2 is SASEGT. The CDR3 is 13 amino acids. This CDR3 reads CASSEGTGLIQYF. CDR3 coding DNA: TGTGCCAGCAGTGAAGGTACGGGGCTCATTCAGTACTTC.

This clone was seen once. The chain's CDR3 is CASSGVVGQETQYF. The CDR3 bases are TGCGCCAGCTCGGGGGTCGTAGGGCAAGAGACCCAGTACTTC. The V call is TRBV5-1, the J call TRBJ2-5; D is possibly TRBD2 (6 bases). V was trimmed by 7 bases and J by 2 bases, leaving 15 bases between them. Per the germline V gene, CDR1 is SGHRS and CDR2 is YFSETQ. This CDR3 contains 14 residues. Drawing the rest from reference TRBV5-1 and TRBJ2-5, the complete variable domain is KAGVTQTPRYLIKTRGQQVTLSCSPISGHRSVSWYQQTPGQGLQFLFEYFSETQRNKGNFPGRFSGRQFSNSRSEMNVSTLELGDSALYLCASSGVVGQETQYFGPGTRLLVL.

V usage is TRBV21-1 and J usage is TRBJ2-7; TRBD2 reflects the table's D call only, with no check against the DNA. TRBV21-1 is a listed pseudogene. The CDR3 length is 15 residues. This chain's CDR3 is CASSPGLSTSYEQYF. CDR3 coding DNA: TGTGCCAGCAGCCCGGGACTTTCAACGTCCTACGAGCAGTACTTC.

The V gene is TRBV7-9, the J gene TRBJ1-2, with TRBD1 as a possible D gene (5 bases). Germline CDR1 and CDR2: SEHNR and FQNEAQ (reference sequence). This CDR3 has 16 residues. V was clipped by 2 bases and J by 2 bases, with 15 bases between them. CDR3 region: CASSLMIGGLNYGYTF. The CDR3 DNA reads as TGTGCCAGCAGCTTAATGATCGGGGGTCTCAACTATGGCTACACCTTC. Combining the CDR3 with reference TRBV7-9 and TRBJ1-2 gives the whole variable domain DTGVSQNPRHKITKRGQNVTFRCDPISEHNRLYWYRQTLGQGPEFLTYFQNEAQLEKSRLLSDRFSAERPKGSFSTLEIQRTEQGDSAMYLCASSLMIGGLNYGYTFGSGTRLTVV.

The chain is built from TRBV7-3 and TRBJ2-5, with 10 bases that match TRBD2. With V trimmed by 5 bases and J by 4 bases, 7 bases remained unmatched. In germline, CDR1 is SGHTA, CDR2 FQGTGA. The CDR3 is 15 amino acids. The chain's CDR3 is CASSLSGRAGETQYF. CDR3 nucleotide sequence: TGTGCCAGCAGCCTGAGCGGGAGGGCTGGAGAGACCCAGTACTTC. Looking up the rest from reference TRBV7-3 and TRBJ2-5 gives the full variable domain: GAGVSQTPSNKVTEKGKYVELRCDPISGHTALYWYRQSLGQGPEFLIYFQGTGAADDSGLPNDRFFAVRPEGSVSTLKIQRTERGDSAVYLCASSLSGRAGETQYFGPGTRLLVL.

This chain uses TRBV7-2 with TRBJ1-2; TRBD1 matches 8 bases. From germline, CDR1 is SGHTA and CDR2 FQGNSA. The junction had 12 bases not matched to a gene; V was cut back by 5 bases and J by 7 bases. The CDR3 totals 15 residues. The CDR3 loop reads CASSAGTGLMGGYTF. The CDR3 DNA reads TGTGCCAGCAGCGCTGGGACAGGTCTTATGGGTGGCTACACCTTC. The full variable domain, completed using reference TRBV7-2 and TRBJ1-2, is GAGVSQSPSNKVTEKGKDVELRCDPISGHTALYWYRQSLGQGLEFLIYFQGNSAPDKSGLPSDRFSAERTGGSVSTLTIQRTQQEDSAVYLCASSAGTGLMGGYTFGSGTRLTVV.

V usage is TRBV5-4 and J usage is TRBJ2-7; 7 nucleotides match TRBD2. The trim removed 7 bases at V and 7 bases at J, leaving 14 bases unmatched. The V gene's germline CDR1 is SGHNT and CDR2 YYREEE (reference sequence). The CDR3 extends over 14 amino acids. CDR3 protein: CASGLGRETGEQYF. The CDR3 DNA follows: TGTGCCAGCGGACTAGGGCGGGAAACTGGAGAGCAGTACTTC.

This chain joins TRBV11-2 and TRBJ2-7; no definite D call. CDR1 SGHAT and CDR2 FQNNGV come from the germline V gene. The CDR3 loop spans 15 amino acids. V was shortened by 1 base and J by 0 bases, with 10 bases between the two germline ends. CDR3 DNA sequence: TGTGCCAGCAGCTTAGGTCCAGGCGACTCCTACGAGCAGTACTTC. It yields the protein CASSLGPGDSYEQYF.

In its sample, this clone was seen once. The gene calls are TRBV11-3 and TRBJ2-3; D possibly corresponds to TRBD1 (6 bases). The V gene lost 5 bases and the J gene lost 4 bases, with 19 bases spanning the gap. This CDR3 has 16 amino acids. Germline V lookup: CDR1 SGHNT, CDR2 YENEEA. CDR3 region: CASSKNQGIYPDTQYF. The CDR3 region has the DNA TGTGCCAGCAGCAAAAACCAGGGGATCTATCCAGATACGCAGTATTTT.

The sample holds a few counts of this clone. The chain has TRBV11-2 and TRBJ1-1, with a weak D call TRBD1 (6 bases). This CDR3 contains 14 residues. V dropped 5 bases and J dropped 0 bases, with 10 bases sitting between them. The germline gives CDR1 SGHAT, CDR2 FQNNGV. In DNA, the CDR3 is TGTGCCAGCAGCATGACAGGCATGAACACTGAAGCTTTCTTT. Its translation is CASSMTGMNTEAFF.

This chain links TRBV11-1 with TRBJ1-3, with D unclear. This CDR3 is 17 amino acids long. Germline V lookup: CDR1 SGHAT, CDR2 FQDESV (reference sequence). Trimming pared 5 bases from V and 0 bases from J, leaving 17 bases between. The CDR3 protein is CASSLLGSYYSGNTIYF. CDR3 DNA sequence: TGTGCCAGCAGCCTGCTCGGGAGTTACTACTCTGGAAACACCATATATTTT. Full variable domain (missing parts from reference TRBV11-1 and TRBJ1-3): EAEVAQSPRYKITEKSQAVAFWCDPISGHATLYWYRQILGQGPELLVQFQDESVVDDSQLPKDRFSAERLKGVDSTLKIQPAELGDSAMYLCASSLLGSYYSGNTIYFGEGSWLTVV.

This chain joins TRBV28 and TRBJ1-2; possible D gene TRBD1, 6 bases. The CDR3 consists of 12 residues. V lost 7 bases to trimming and J lost 5 bases, with 11 bases between them. The germline CDR1 and CDR2 sequences are MDHEN and SYDVKM. CDR3 bases: TGTGCCAGCACCCGGGACATATATGGCTACACCTTC. Translated, it gives CASTRDIYGYTF.

V gene TRBV18 combines with J gene TRBJ2-1; 8 positions agree with TRBD2. Looked up from germline, CDR1 is KGHSH and CDR2 is LQKENI. The CDR3 consists of 16 residues. The V gene end was trimmed by 1 base and the J gene end by 0 bases; junction bases not matched to a gene: 2. CDR3 in amino acids: CASSPLGGASYNEQFF. The CDR3 region has the DNA TGTGCCAGCTCACCACTCGGGGGGGCCTCCTACAATGAGCAGTTCTTC.

This clone was detected only a few times. The junction and the germline gene differ at one end; a read error may be behind it. This chain joins TRBV7-7 and TRBJ2-2; TRBD2 aligns across 10 bases. The CDR3 is made up of 15 amino acids. Per germline, CDR1 SSHAT and CDR2 FNYEAQ (reference sequence). The CDR3 loop reads CASTGTSAITGELFF. DNA of the CDR3: TGTGCTAGCACAGGGACTAGCGCAATAACCGGGGAGCTGTTTTTT.

This chain connects TRBV6-5 to TRBJ2-3; D may be TRBD2 (6 bases). Deletions cut 2 bases from V and 3 bases from J, with 15 bases between. Looked up from germline, CDR1 is MNHEY and CDR2 is SVGAGI. The CDR3 runs to 16 residues. Written as DNA, the CDR3 is TGTGCCAGCAGTTACAGCTGGGGCGGGAAAACAGATACGCAGTATTTT. This translates into CASSYSWGGKTDTQYF.

The chain uses TRBV7-9 and TRBJ2-7; D uncertain. The CDR3 contains 13 residues. Trimming removed 3 bases from V and 7 bases from J, with 13 bases in between. Germline V CDR1 and CDR2: SEHNR, FQNEAQ (reference sequence). CDR3 in DNA: TGTGCCAGCAGCTTTCTGCCGTCTGGAGAGCAGTACTTC. This translates into CASSFLPSGEQYF.

This chain joins TRBV7-9 and TRBJ1-1; D is uncertain. The V end lost 5 bases, the J end lost 0 bases, and 7 bases lay between the germline ends. Germline lookup yields CDR1 SEHNR and CDR2 FQNEAQ (reference sequence). The CDR3 is 13 amino acids. For the CDR3, the DNA is TGTGCCAGCAGCCCAGAGTTGAACACTGAAGCTTTCTTT. This codes for CASSPELNTEAFF.

V gene TRBV18 combines with J gene TRBJ1-3; D possibly corresponds to TRBD1 (6 bases). V was trimmed by 6 bases and J by 4 bases, leaving 16 bases between them. Germline V gene lookup returns CDR1 KGHSH and CDR2 LQKENI. CDR3 length: 15 amino acids. The CDR3 loop is CASSPSQGPGNTIYF. In DNA, the CDR3 is TGTGCCAGCTCTCCTTCACAGGGCCCGGGAAACACCATATATTTT.

The chain has TRBV30 and TRBJ2-2; 9 nucleotides agree with TRBD2. The CDR3 consists of 16 residues. CDR1 is GTSNPN and CDR2 is SVGIG in the germline V gene (reference sequence). The V gene end was trimmed by 0 bases and the J gene end by 6 bases; junction bases not matched to a gene: 8. CDR3 sequence: CAWSVKAGGAAGELFF. The CDR3 DNA follows: TGTGCCTGGAGTGTAAAGGCGGGGGGGGCGGCCGGGGAGCTGTTTTTT.

This clone was recorded once. The DNA for the CDR3 is TGTGCCAGCAGCTTAGAGGGTCCGGACACCGGGGAGCTGTTTTTT. This sequence encodes CASSLEGPDTGELFF. The chain recombines TRBV11-3 with TRBJ2-2; D not resolved. Trimming left V 0 bases short and J 3 bases short, with 8 bases between. Germline assignment: CDR1 SGHNT and CDR2 YENEEA. CDR3 length: 15 residues.

The chain has TRBV6-6 and TRBJ2-7; D might be TRBD1 (6 bases). The CDR3 has 13 residues. Trimming left V 6 bases short and J 4 bases short, with 13 bases between. Germline CDR1 reads MNHNY; CDR2 reads SVGAGI (reference sequence). CDR3 in amino acids: CASSQGSRYEQYF. CDR3 DNA sequence: TGTGCCAGCAGCCAGGGGTCTCGGTACGAGCAGTACTTC.

The chain is built from TRBV7-9 and TRBJ2-7, with no clear D. This CDR3 has 13 residues. V was trimmed by 5 bases and J by 3 bases, leaving 11 bases between them. Germline V lookup: CDR1 SEHNR, CDR2 FQNEAQ (reference sequence). In DNA form, the CDR3 reads TGTGCCAGCAGCCCCCGGTGGGGCTACGAGCAGTACTTC. Its protein product is CASSPRWGYEQYF.

The chain links TRBV6-5 to TRBJ2-6; no definite D call. The CDR3 extends over 15 amino acids. The ends were cut back, 5 bases at V and 1 base at J, with 9 bases in the middle. Looked up from germline, CDR1 is MNHEY and CDR2 is SVGAGI. The DNA for the CDR3 is TGTGCCAGCAGTCCCCAGACGTCTGGGGCCAACGTCCTGACTTTC. This codes for CASSPQTSGANVLTF.

This sequence joins TRBV28 and TRBJ1-5; 7 nucleotides match TRBD1. CDR1 MDHEN and CDR2 SYDVKM come from the germline V gene. This CDR3 comprises 13 residues. Trimming took 7 bases from V and 7 from J; bases not matched to a gene: 7. CDR3 amino acids: CASTQGQFQPQHF. The CDR3 coding sequence is TGTGCCAGCACCCAGGGACAGTTCCAGCCCCAGCATTTT.